This paragraph covers one T cell receptor (beta chain) sequence. Antigen specificity is unknown. The sample originates from a study of T cell responses to AZD1222 COVID-19 vaccine. Study observations and caveats: In the spike-specific TCR repertoire, nearly half reportedly target unmutated variant regions. A mostly white British donor set with more females was recruited, and clonal diversity was possibly underestimated. After the peak T cell response, and only then, were repertoires sampled.

The CDR3 is 16 residues long. Germline V gene sequence: CDR1 SNHLY, CDR2 FYNNEI. V was shortened by 5 bases and J by 1 base, with 15 bases between the two germline ends. The assay was immunoSEQ multiplex PCR, and TCRdb's table has in-frame clones only and misses some. The data contain roughly 150,000 clones, about 89% of them singletons. This clonotype was sampled from an adult who received the AZD1222 COVID-19 vaccine. This material consisted of peripheral blood, taken 28 days after the second AZD1222 dose. The gene calls are TRBV2 and TRBJ1-3; D is unresolved. CDR3 sequence reads: CASSLSTVGSGNTIYF. Written as DNA, the CDR3 is TGTGCCAGCAGTCTTTCAACAGTGGGGTCTGGAAACACCATATATTTT.